This T cell receptor beta chain emerged from a study of T cell repertoires in cytomegalovirus infection. Study overall: In public TCR beta signatures, there were indications of both CMV infection and matching HLA type.

This clonotype was detected only a few times. What it binds is unknown. TCRdb re-called the reads with MiXCR, one entry per CDR3 protein. This table has 600,000 to 800,000 distinct CDR3 sequences, around 24% appearing once. Study observations and caveats: Dominant in the ex vivo response were TCR beta clonotypes restricted by HLA-C and specific for CMV. Based on cumulative public TCR beta family frequency, carriers of CMV plus the relevant HLA were identified.

Material for sequencing was CD8+ T cells from PBMCs. This TCR was recovered from a human donor in good health (CMV status not recorded). Some clones in this sample may be carry-over from other donors' samples.

The CDR3 DNA reads as TGTGCCAGCAGTGAGAGGGGGGGGAACTATAATTCACCCCTCCACTTT. Translating gives CASSERGGNYNSPLHF. The chain is built from TRBV25-1 and TRBJ1-6; tentatively, D is TRBD1 (6 bases). Trimming pared 3 bases from V and 3 bases from J, leaving 12 bases between. Per the germline V gene, CDR1 is MGHDK and CDR2 is SYGVNS. The CDR3 has 16 amino acids.